This T cell receptor (beta chain) derives from a study of Ad26.COV2.S vaccination and SARS-CoV-2 variants. Turning to the study itself: Participant was drawn from the COV1001 Ad26.COV2.S trial arm. Each vaccinee took Ad26.COV2.S intramuscularly, once or twice 56 days apart.

The germline V gene has CDR1 LNHDA and CDR2 SQIVND (reference sequence). Trimming left V 5 bases short and J 0 bases short, with 4 bases between. This CDR3 region has 12 residues. Concerning this clone itself: What it binds is not known.

The study, taken as a whole, reports: People given the vaccine had a wider spike-specific TCR breadth than placebo recipients did.

The treatment denotes: around 19 received Ad26.COV2.S at low or high dose, single or two shots; roughly 5 received placebo; per-sample allocation not given. Specimen acquisition occurred on day 63 following the initial vaccine or placebo injection. An Ad26 vector was used to express Wuhan-strain SARS-CoV-2 spike as the vaccine. This table comes from immunoSEQ multiplex PCR, and its TCRdb copy is limited to in-frame clones, with some not included. The table shows about 330,000 clones, with 85% to 90% occurring only once. V is TRBV19 and J is TRBJ1-1; D not resolved. The TCR comes from a person between 18 and 65 years old who received the Ad26.COV2.S COVID-19 vaccine or a placebo. This material consisted of peripheral blood, taken in a trial of Ad26.COV2.S vaccine versus placebo. The CDR3 nucleotides read TGTGCCAGTAGTTTTATGAACACTGAAGCTTTCTTT. Protein: CASSFMNTEAFF.